This T cell receptor (beta chain) comes out of a study of T cell repertoires in cytomegalovirus infection. Study information: The public TCR beta signatures pointed to both CMV infection and matching HLA type.

Study outcomes and limitations: Cumulative public TCR beta family frequency identified CMV carriers with the relevant HLA. What dominated the ex vivo response were HLA-C-restricted CMV-specific TCR beta clonotypes.

This clonotype was recorded a few times. Its antigen is not known. Germline lookup yields CDR1 KGHSH and CDR2 LQKENI. This CDR3 has 15 amino acids. With 2 bases removed from V and 2 bases from J, the gap between germline ends came to 10 bases. A single record per CDR3 protein comes from TCRdb applying MiXCR to the reads. Of 200,000 to 300,000 distinct CDR3 sequences listed, approximately 8.3% are singletons. What was sequenced was PBMCs. V usage is TRBV18 and J usage is TRBJ2-1; tentative D call: TRBD1 (6 bases). This sequence originates from a human donor in good health (CMV status not recorded). Some clones in this sample may be carry-over from other donors' samples. The CDR3 DNA follows: TGTGCCAGCTCACCAGCTGCAGGGGCCTACAATGAGCAGTTCTTC. Protein: CASSPAAGAYNEQFF.